This is a list of T cell receptor beta chains from one sample in a study of cytomegalovirus exposure and HLA in healthy donors. The method was immunoSEQ multiplex PCR; TCRdb's version includes in-frame clones alone and lacks a portion of them. The table includes about 130,000 clones, approximately 85% detected once. The sample comprised PBMCs. These receptors all come from a boy between 10 and 17 years old in good health and CMV-seronegative. Both conserved end residues are part of each CDR3. The D gene is left open where the match is weak. Some rows mark clone size as missing; the rest say once, few, many or name a class of expanded clone.

D gene	CDR3 length	V gene	clone size	J gene	CDR3 protein	CDR3 DNA
-	17	TRBV5-1	-	TRBJ2-6	CASSPQQGALGANVLTF	TGCGCCAGCAGCCCACAACAGGGTGCTCTGGGGGCCAACGTCCTGACTTTC
-	13	TRBV5-4	-	TRBJ2-2	CASSLVGAGELFF	TGTGCCAGCAGCTTGGTAGGGGCCGGGGAGCTGTTTTTT
-	14	TRBV5-1	-	TRBJ1-6	CASSFGQSTSPLHF	TGCGCCAGCAGCTTCGGACAAAGTACTTCACCCCTCCACTTT
TRBD1	14	TRBV5-1	-	TRBJ2-6	CASSSQGGANVLTF	TGCGCCAGCAGCTCACAGGGGGGGGCCAACGTCCTGACTTTC
TRBD2	16	TRBV30	-	TRBJ2-1	CALGGPQLAGNNEQFF	TGTGCCTTAGGGGGCCCTCAACTAGCGGGAAACAATGAGCAGTTCTTC
-	17	TRBV15	-	TRBJ1-4	CATSRGWSRGFNEKLFF	TGTGCCACCAGCAGAGGATGGAGCAGGGGCTTTAATGAAAAACTGTTTTTT
TRBD1	17	TRBV9	-	TRBJ1-1	CASSVDGTGVMNTEAFF	TGTGCCAGCAGCGTAGACGGGACAGGGGTTATGAACACTGAAGCTTTCTTT
-	15	TRBV7-2	-	TRBJ2-3	CASSSRNTRTDTQYF	TGTGCCAGCAGCTCTAGAAACACACGCACAGATACGCAGTATTTT
TRBD1	15	TRBV19	-	TRBJ2-5	CASSTPPTGEETQYF	TGTGCCAGTAGTACCCCCCCCACAGGGGAGGAGACCCAGTACTTC
-	15	TRBV9	-	TRBJ1-5	CASSVEGGRDQPQHF	TGTGCCAGCAGCGTAGAGGGAGGACGGGATCAGCCCCAGCATTTT
-	16	TRBV5-6	few	TRBJ1-3	CASTIWGLPSGNTIYF	TGTGCCAGCACCATTTGGGGGCTCCCCTCTGGAAACACCATATATTTT
-	15	TRBV30	-	TRBJ1-1	CAWADGDSGRREAFF	TGTGCCTGGGCTGACGGTGACTCAGGGAGGCGGGAAGCTTTCTTT